These 21 T cell receptor beta chains were sequenced from one sample in a study of blood T cell repertoires in COVID-19. Measured with immunoSEQ multiplex PCR; TCRdb has only the in-frame clones, and not every one. The data hold about 210,000 clones, with about 91% observed a single time. Material: peripheral blood. The source of these receptors is a woman in her thirties or forties with acute or convalescent COVID-19.

The chain uses TRBV2 and TRBJ2-2; 10 positions agree with TRBD1. The CDR3 totals 13 residues. V shed 7 bases and J 7 bases; nucleotides not matched to a gene: 3. The germline V gene encodes CDR1 SNHLY and CDR2 FYNNEI. Written as DNA, the CDR3 is TGTGCCAGCATCGGACAGGGGGACGGGGAGCTGTTTTTT. This gives the protein CASIGQGDGELFF.

The chain is built from TRBV30 and TRBJ1-1; D may be TRBD1 (5 bases). CDR1 and CDR2 (germline): GTSNPN, SVGIG (reference sequence). CDR3 length equals 14 residues. Trimming shortened V by 4 bases and J by 1 base, and 13 bases separated the two germline ends. The CDR3 region has the DNA TGTGCCTGGATCCGGGGGGATGGGAACACTGAAGCTTTCTTT. It translates to CAWIRGDGNTEAFF.

This chain joins TRBV4-1 and TRBJ1-1; 10 nucleotides agree with TRBD1. Germline assignment: CDR1 MGHRA and CDR2 YSYEKL. The CDR3 is 15 amino acids. V gave up 3 bases and J gave up 5 bases; unmatched junction bases: 6. CDR3: CASSQLTGGITEAFF. DNA of the CDR3: TGCGCCAGCAGCCAGCTGACAGGGGGCATTACTGAAGCTTTCTTT.

The chain employs TRBV7-6 and TRBJ2-5; D might be TRBD2 (7 bases). V was pared by 1 base and J by 6 bases, with 12 bases between. The germline V gene has CDR1 SGHVS and CDR2 FNYEAQ. This CDR3 spans 14 amino acids. The chain's CDR3 is CASSLGGGRQTQYF. The CDR3 coding sequence is TGTGCCAGCAGCTTAGGGGGGGGCCGGCAGACCCAGTACTTC.

This clone was found once. The rearrangement links TRBV12-3 or TRBV12-4 to TRBJ1-2, with 7 nucleotides matching TRBD1. This CDR3 region has 13 residues. With 7 bases clipped from V and 4 bases from J, the junction kept 6 bases outside the gene matches. CDR3 amino acids: CASTVTGSYGYTF. The CDR3 nucleotides read TGTGCCAGCACCGTGACAGGGAGCTATGGCTACACCTTC.

The V and J genes are TRBV12-5 and TRBJ2-2; D is ambiguous. The germline V and J ends were trimmed by 9 bases and 0 bases, with 14 bases remaining between them. The CDR3 has 15 residues. Germline values: CDR1 LGHNT, CDR2 FRNRAP. CDR3 loop: CASLAGFTNTGELFF. In DNA, the CDR3 is TGTGCTAGCCTCGCCGGTTTTACGAACACCGGGGAGCTGTTTTTT.

A few counts support this clone. V is TRBV7-6 and J is TRBJ2-7; 7 positions agree with TRBD2. The CDR3 totals 15 residues. In germline, CDR1 is SGHVS, CDR2 FNYEAQ. J was trimmed by 2 bases and V by 4 bases; bases with no gene match: 8. The CDR3, as DNA: TGTGCCAGCAGCTACACTAGCGATGGGGCCTACGAGCAGTACGTC. Protein: CASSYTSDGAYEQYV.

The chain has TRBV9 and TRBJ1-3; D is unclear. CDR3 length: 17 amino acids. The germline V gene encodes CDR1 SGDLS and CDR2 YYNGEE. Trimming shortened V by 0 bases and J by 2 bases, and 15 bases separated the two germline ends. CDR3 DNA: TGTGCCAGCAGCGTAGATGCGGGAGTTCACCCTGGAAACACCATATATTTT. Encoded protein: CASSVDAGVHPGNTIYF. Filled out from reference TRBV9 and TRBJ1-3, the complete variable domain reads DSGVTQTPKHLITATGQRVTLRCSPRSGDLSVYWYQQSLDQGLQFLIQYYNGEERAKGNILERFSAQQFPDLHSELNLSSLELGDSALYFCASSVDAGVHPGNTIYFGEGSWLTVV.

V gene TRBV29-1 combines with J gene TRBJ2-1; no clear D gene. In germline, CDR1 is SQVTM, CDR2 ANQGSEA. The CDR3 has 12 amino acids. Trimming pared 6 bases from V and 2 bases from J, leaving 8 bases between. The chain's CDR3 is CSVENTYNEQFF. The CDR3 DNA is TGCAGCGTCGAAAATACCTACAATGAGCAGTTCTTC.

The chain joins TRBV28 to TRBJ1-3; TRBD1 is a possible D gene (6 bases). The ends were cut back, 5 bases at V and 0 bases at J, with 11 bases in the middle. Germline V gives CDR1 MDHEN, CDR2 SYDVKM. The CDR3 runs to 15 residues. In DNA form, the CDR3 reads TGTGCCAGCAGTCTCCCCAGGGGCTCTGGAAACACCATATATTTT. Protein sequence: CASSLPRGSGNTIYF.

V usage is TRBV5-1 and J usage is TRBJ2-2; 8 bases are shared with TRBD2. Losses at the gene ends were 1 base for V and 0 bases for J; bases not matched to a gene: 8. Germline values: CDR1 SGHRS, CDR2 YFSETQ. The CDR3 has 18 residues. CDR3 region: CASSLLFSGVANTGELFF. Here the CDR3 DNA reads TGCGCCAGCAGCTTGCTCTTTAGCGGGGTAGCGAACACCGGGGAGCTGTTTTTT. The whole variable domain, filled in from reference TRBV5-1 and TRBJ2-2, reads KAGVTQTPRYLIKTRGQQVTLSCSPISGHRSVSWYQQTPGQGLQFLFEYFSETQRNKGNFPGRFSGRQFSNSRSEMNVSTLELGDSALYLCASSLLFSGVANTGELFFGEGSRLTVL.

The rearrangement uses TRBV6-2 or TRBV6-3 and TRBJ2-6; TRBD1 aligns across 7 bases. Germline loops: CDR1 MNHEY, CDR2 SVGEGT. V gave up 6 bases and J gave up 4 bases; unmatched junction bases: 9. The CDR3 loop spans 16 amino acids. DNA for the CDR3: TGTGCCAGCAGCCGACCGACAGGGAACGGGGCCAACGTCCTGACTTTC. This sequence encodes CASSRPTGNGANVLTF.

A remark on this clone: At one end the junction does not follow the germline gene, possibly because of a read error. This sequence joins TRBV27 and TRBJ2-1; 8 bases fit TRBD2. The CDR3 has 12 amino acids. CDR1 MNHEY and CDR2 SMNVEV come from the germline V gene (reference sequence). The CDR3 bases are TGTGCCAGCAGTTTTCGGGGGGGAGGTTTGATCTTC. The encoded protein is CASSFRGGGLIF.

This clone was seen once. The gene calls are TRBV4-1 and TRBJ2-2, with TRBD1 matching over 11 bases. The J segment lost 6 bases and the V segment lost 2 bases, leaving 8 bases of the junction unmatched. The CDR3 is 17 amino acids. Germline-derived CDR1 and CDR2 are MGHRA and YSYEKL. CDR3 sequence (DNA): TGCGCCAGCAGCCAACGACCGGGACAGGGGGTCTCCGGGGAGCTGTTTTTT. Encoded protein: CASSQRPGQGVSGELFF.

The chain links TRBV4-1 to TRBJ2-3, with D possibly being TRBD2 (7 bases). CDR3 length: 15 residues. V gave up 0 bases and J gave up 6 bases, with 13 bases separating them. The V gene's germline CDR1 is MGHRA and CDR2 YSYEKL. CDR3 in DNA: TGCGCCAGCAGCCAAGATCGTGGGGGGGCGGATACGCAGTATTTT. Its translation is CASSQDRGGADTQYF.

The chain combines TRBV19 with TRBJ1-3; 8 nucleotides agree with TRBD1. The CDR3 runs 14 residues. Germline-derived CDR1 and CDR2 are LNHDA and SQIVND (reference sequence). The V segment lost 5 bases and the J segment 2 bases; nucleotides outside the gene matches: 2. CDR3 sequence: CASSPDRAGNTIYF. CDR3 nucleotides: TGTGCCAGTAGTCCGGACAGGGCTGGAAACACCATATATTTT.

This clone was detected once. This chain connects TRBV5-4 to TRBJ1-2; D gene unclear. The germline V gene encodes CDR1 SGHNT and CDR2 YYREEE (reference sequence). The CDR3 extends over 13 amino acids. The V gene lost 4 bases and the J gene lost 4 bases, with 11 bases spanning the gap. CDR3 DNA sequence: TGTGCCAGCAGCCCGGGAGGGCGCTATGGCTACACCTTC. This sequence encodes CASSPGGRYGYTF.

The rearrangement uses TRBV21-1 and TRBJ1-1; the table's D call, TRBD1, was not checked against the DNA. TRBV21-1 is reported as a pseudogene. The CDR3 totals 16 residues. The DNA of the CDR3 is TGTGCCAGCAGCAAGGGAGGGGACAGGGAGAGTACTGAAGCTTTCTTT. Its protein is CASSKGGDRESTEAFF.

The chain has TRBV5-1 and TRBJ2-1; 7 bases map to TRBD1. Germline loops: CDR1 SGHRS, CDR2 YFSETQ. Trimming cost V 1 base and J 1 base; bases outside gene matches: 2. CDR3 length equals 15 residues. The CDR3 sequence is CASSLHRGSYNEQFF. CDR3 nucleotides: TGCGCCAGCAGCTTGCACAGGGGATCCTACAATGAGCAGTTCTTC.

The gene calls are TRBV3-1 (or the pseudogene TRBV3-2) and TRBJ1-2, with D maybe TRBD1 (6 bases). Trimming cost V 0 bases and J 8 bases, with 19 bases left between them. The CDR3 has 16 amino acids. Germline V gene lookup returns CDR1 LGHDT and CDR2 YNNKEL (reference sequence). The CDR3 DNA reads as TGTGCCAGCAGCCAAGATAGCCAGGGGCCCCTAGGGGGCTACACCTTC. Encoded protein: CASSQDSQGPLGGYTF.

This chain connects TRBV9 to TRBJ2-7; tentatively, D is TRBD1 (6 bases). CDR1 is SGDLS, CDR2 YYNGEE, per germline. V dropped 4 bases and J dropped 6 bases, with 26 bases sitting between them. This CDR3 comprises 17 residues. CDR3 DNA sequence: TGTGCCAGCAGCCCTGTATGGGGGCCAGGGCTAAGGGGCGAGCAGTACGTC. Its translation: CASSPVWGPGLRGEQYV.